These 8 T cell receptor beta chains share one sample of origin, sequenced in a study of blood T cell repertoires in COVID-19. Profiling relied on immunoSEQ multiplex PCR, and the TCRdb table lists in-frame clones only, not all of them. The sample has 300,000 or so clones; just over 85% are singletons. The sequenced sample was PBMCs or T cells enriched from blood (not recorded which). The source is a woman between 40 and 55 years old with acute COVID-19.

The rearrangement links TRBV6-5 to TRBJ1-1, with 9 nucleotides matching TRBD1. Germline V gene lookup returns CDR1 MNHEY and CDR2 SVGAGI. Trimming took 4 bases from V and 3 from J; bases not matched to a gene: 3. This CDR3 has 14 residues. The DNA of the CDR3 is TGTGCCAGCAGTTTGGACAGGGGCGACACTGAAGCTTTCTTT. Its translation: CASSLDRGDTEAFF.

This clone was picked up one time. V gene TRBV9 combines with J gene TRBJ2-3, with D possibly matching TRBD1 (5 bases). Germline V gene data show CDR1 as SGDLS and CDR2 as YYNGEE. This CDR3 spans 14 amino acids. Between the trimmed V and J ends, which lost 3 bases and 3 bases, there was a span of 11 bases. The CDR3 here is CASSEGPGTDTQYF. CDR3 sequence (DNA): TGTGCCAGCAGCGAGGGGCCAGGGACAGATACGCAGTATTTT.

This rearrangement joins TRBV24-1 to TRBJ2-3; D may be TRBD1 (6 bases). The V end lost 4 bases, the J end lost 1 base, and 14 bases lay between the germline ends. This CDR3 has 16 amino acids. From germline, CDR1 is KGHDR and CDR2 SFDVKD. Here the CDR3 DNA reads TGTGCCACCAGTGACGCACAGGGAGAACGCACAGATACGCAGTATTTT. Translation gives CATSDAQGERTDTQYF.

In the case of this clone: The same CDR3 arises from other DNA sequences in this sample as well. J is TRBJ2-1 and V is TRBV11-2, with a weak D call TRBD1 (6 bases). V lost 3 bases and J lost 5, with 8 bases in between. The CDR3 totals 13 residues. CDR1 is SGHAT and CDR2 is FQNNGV in the germline V gene. The CDR3 DNA reads as TGTGCCAGCAGCTTGGACAGAAACAATGAGCAGTTCTTC. As protein: CASSLDRNNEQFF.

In DNA, the CDR3 is TGTGCCAGCAGTTACTTTCAGGACAGGGGGTTCGATTTCTTT. Protein product: CASSYFQDRGFDFF. The gene calls are TRBV6-2 or TRBV6-3 and TRBJ1-1, with TRBD1 matching 10 bases. This CDR3 is 14 amino acids long. Germline values: CDR1 MNHEY, CDR2 SVGEGT. V shed 1 base and J 13 bases; nucleotides not matched to a gene: 9.

V and J are TRBV12-3 or TRBV12-4 and TRBJ2-7, with TRBD2 as a possible D gene (6 bases). With 4 bases removed from V and 6 bases from J, the gap between germline ends came to 10 bases. CDR3 length: 12 residues. CDR3 nucleotides: TGTGCCAGCAGTTACGGGGGATTCGAGCAGTACTTC. It translates to CASSYGGFEQYF.

V and J are TRBV19 and TRBJ1-2, with a tentative D call TRBD1 (5 bases). Germline V gene sequence: CDR1 LNHDA, CDR2 SQIVND (reference sequence). The CDR3 runs to 13 residues. The V end was cut by 10 bases, the J end by 4 bases, with 16 bases between. The CDR3 sequence: CATSRGRTYGYTF. For the CDR3, the DNA is TGTGCCACCTCGCGGGGCAGGACCTATGGCTACACCTTC.

This chain joins TRBV10-3 and TRBJ2-1; 7 nucleotides agree with TRBD1. Germline loops: CDR1 ENHRY, CDR2 SYGVKD. The junction had 10 bases not matched to a gene; V was cut back by 8 bases and J by 0 bases. CDR3 size: 16 residues. The CDR3 DNA is TGTGCCATCGCCCGTATAGGGGGCAGCTCCTACAATGAGCAGTTCTTC. Its translation is CAIARIGGSSYNEQFF.